A selection of T cell receptor beta chains follows, all from one sample in a study of T cell repertoires in cytomegalovirus infection. Antigens of these TCRs are unknown. TCRdb reprocessed the reads via MiXCR and lists one record per CDR3 protein. This table has about 830,000 distinct CDR3 sequences, about 30% appearing once. The sequencing here drew on cultured CD8+ T cells from PBMCs, taken from culture after CMV antigen stimulation. These receptors originate from a human donor in good health (CMV status not recorded). Some clones in this sample may be carry-over from other donors' samples. Each CDR3 is given with its conserved first and last residue. The D gene is left open where the match is weak. Some rows mark clone size as missing; the rest say once, few, many or name a class of expanded clone.

TRBV6-5,TRBJ2-3,-,-,TGTGCCAGCCTCGGACGGGGGGCCAAGGCAGATACGCAGTATTTT,CASLGRGAKADTQYF
TRBV15,TRBJ2-5,-,TRBD2,TGTGCCACCAGCAGAGGCTTGCGGGGGGGCCAGGAGACCCAGTACTTC,CATSRGLRGGQETQYF
TRBV25-1,TRBJ2-3,-,-,TGCGCCATCAGGGCGCTGGGAGCCAAAGACACTCAGTATTTT,CAIRALGAKDTQYF
TRBV7-2,TRBJ1-2,many,-,TGTGCCAGCAGCGACCTGGGGGGGGAATTAATTAACTATGGCTACACCTTC,CASSDLGGELINYGYTF
TRBV7-8,TRBJ2-1,-,-,TGTGCCAGCAGCTTAGCGCTGAACTTTTACTCCTACAATGAGCAGTTCTTC,CASSLALNFYSYNEQFF
TRBV29-1,TRBJ1-1,-,-,TGCAGCGTTGAAGTCGTGGCAGGGAGGATGAACACTGAAGCTTTCTTT,CSVEVVAGRMNTEAFF
TRBV6-5,TRBJ2-2,few,-,TGTGCCAGCAGCAAGGGACGGGGGAGCTACACCGGGGAGCTGTTTTTT,CASSKGRGSYTGELFF
TRBV6-5,TRBJ1-1,-,TRBD1,TGTGCCAGCGGTAATTACAGGGGGTTTAACACTGAAGCTTTCTTT,CASGNYRGFNTEAFF
TRBV12-3/TRBV12-4,TRBJ2-5,many,TRBD1,TGTGCCAGCAGTGCACCCGGGACAGGGCAAGAGACCCAGTACTTC,CASSAPGTGQETQYF
TRBV20-1,TRBJ1-2,-,-,TGCAGTGCTAGAACGCAGGTGGAGGGACTTCGGGTATATGGCTACACCTTC,CSARTQVEGLRVYGYTF
TRBV19,TRBJ1-5,once,TRBD1,TGTGCCAGTAGTAAACCACAGGGGAATCAGCCCCAGCATTTT,CASSKPQGNQPQHF
TRBV5-1,TRBJ2-7,few,TRBD1,TGCGCCAGCAGCTTGGAAGGGACAGGGTATTACGAGCAGTACTTC,CASSLEGTGYYEQYF
TRBV27,TRBJ2-7,-,-,TGTGCCAGCAGTTTCGGACAGGGAGCGGGGGAGCAGTACTTC,CASSFGQGAGEQYF
TRBV7-6,TRBJ2-3,few,-,TGTGCCAGCAGCTTAGTGGGGAGCTGGACAGATACGCAGTATTTT,CASSLVGSWTDTQYF
TRBV7-9,TRBJ2-2,few,-,TGTGCCAGCAGCTCCCGTCAGGTCACCGGGGAGCTGTTTTTT,CASSSRQVTGELFF
TRBV7-9,TRBJ1-1,-,-,TGTGCCAGCAGCCAGGGAGGGGACATCACTGAAGCTTTCTTT,CASSQGGDITEAFF
TRBV7-9,TRBJ1-1,many,TRBD1,TGTGCCAGCAGCTTAGTACAGGGGATGAACACTGAAGCTTTCTTT,CASSLVQGMNTEAFF
TRBV11-2,TRBJ2-1,once,-,TGTGCCAGCAGCTTAATTGGAGGGACCTACAATGAGCAGTTCTTC,CASSLIGGTYNEQFF
TRBV15,TRBJ2-1,-,-,TGTGCCACCAGCTGGGATTCGGACAATGAGCAGTTCTTC,CATSWDSDNEQFF
TRBV6-2/TRBV6-3,TRBJ2-3,many,-,TGTGCCAGCAGTTACTCGAAGGCCACGCAGGGTACGCAGTATTTT,CASSYSKATQGTQYF
TRBV20-1,TRBJ1-2,-,-,TGCAGTGCCACGGGGGGTCGGGGTGATGGCTACACCTTC,CSATGGRGDGYTF
TRBV27,TRBJ1-5,-,-,TGTGCCAGCAGTTTATCAGGGGTAGGTCAGCCCCAGCATTTT,CASSLSGVGQPQHF
TRBV12-3/TRBV12-4,TRBJ2-2,-,-,TGTGCCAGCAGCCGGACAGAGAACACCGGGGAGCTGTTTTTT,CASSRTENTGELFF
TRBV7-6,TRBJ2-2,-,-,TGTGCCAGCAGCCCAGGGGGGGGTACCACCGGGGAGCTGTTTTTT,CASSPGGGTTGELFF
TRBV27,TRBJ1-2,once,TRBD1,TGTGCCAGCAGATTTAAGGGGGCGGACTATGGCTACACCTTC,CASRFKGADYGYTF
TRBV2,TRBJ2-3,-,-,TGTGCCAGCAGGGGGGGACGAGATACGCAGTATTTT,CASRGGRDTQYF
TRBV5-4,TRBJ1-3,few,TRBD1,TGTGCCAGCAGCACGACAGGGGCTTCAGCTGGAAACACCATATATTTT,CASSTTGASAGNTIYF
TRBV6-1,TRBJ2-1,-,TRBD2,TGTGCCAGCAGTGAAGCGGGGACTAGCGGGGCCCCTTACAATGAGCAGTTCTTC,CASSEAGTSGAPYNEQFF